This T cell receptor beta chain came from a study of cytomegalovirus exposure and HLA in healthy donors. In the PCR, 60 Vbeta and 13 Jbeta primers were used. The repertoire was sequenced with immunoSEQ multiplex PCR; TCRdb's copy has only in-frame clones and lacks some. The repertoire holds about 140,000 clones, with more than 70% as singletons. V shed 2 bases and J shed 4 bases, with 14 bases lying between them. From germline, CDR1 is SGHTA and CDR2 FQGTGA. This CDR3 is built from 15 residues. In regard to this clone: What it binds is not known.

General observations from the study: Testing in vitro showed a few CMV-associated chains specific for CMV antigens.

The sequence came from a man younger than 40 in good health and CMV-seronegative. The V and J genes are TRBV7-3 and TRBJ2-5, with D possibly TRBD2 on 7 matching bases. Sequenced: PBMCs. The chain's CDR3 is CASSLRGAGAETQYF. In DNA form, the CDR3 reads TGTGCCAGCAGCTTACGGGGGGCTGGGGCAGAGACCCAGTACTTC.